What follows is one T cell receptor beta chain and its context. This sample was taken from a study of blood T cell repertoires in COVID-19. Study-level information: PBMCs, B-cell-depleted T cells, or T cells were the source of the cDNA or gDNA that made up the material.

Authors' processing steps: Amplified reference gene primers provided the basis for estimating nucleated cell counts. Clones were read by immunoSEQ multiplex PCR, and TCRdb kept only the in-frame ones, dropping some. V, J and clone size derive from that table, while D and trimming were established from the DNA sequence. The sample lists about 82,000 clones; 85% were seen once. With V trimmed by 6 bases and J by 1 base, 8 bases remained unmatched. This CDR3 is built from 14 residues. The germline gives CDR1 SQVTM, CDR2 ANQGSEA. The clonotype was recovered from a man at least 80 years old with active or convalescent COVID-19. Sequencing input: peripheral blood. This rearrangement joins TRBV29-1 to TRBJ2-5; 7 bases agree with TRBD1. The CDR3 coding sequence is TGCAGCGTAAAAACCGGGACAGCCCAAGAGACCCAGTACTTC. Translated, it gives CSVKTGTAQETQYF.